Following are 29 T cell receptor beta chains from one sample sequenced in a study of graft-versus-host responses after intestinal transplantation (dated by TCRdb to the early 2020s). The method behind the library was the immunoSEQ multiplex PCR assay. TCRdb obtained this table from immuneACCESS and retained in-frame rearrangements with V and J assigned. These tables miss some clones; where compared with another copy, unresolved V genes account for less than half of the shortfall, and the remainder is unexplained. The sample includes fewer than 150,000 clones, with more than 90% observed a single time. Of the sample, over 0.15% is held by the ten largest clones. Their recognized antigens are unknown. The time point label of this sample denotes: cells obtained before transplantation from donor or recipient. This specimen consisted of unstimulated CD4+ T cells sorted from spleen or lymph node cells, obtained before intestinal transplant. These receptors came from a human donor who received an intestinal transplant.

V gene TRBV7-9 combines with J gene TRBJ1-2; possibly TRBD1 for D (5 bases). From germline, CDR1 is SEHNR and CDR2 FQNEAQ (reference sequence). V was pared by 5 bases and J by 2 bases, with 21 bases between. The CDR3 extends over 17 amino acids. Here the CDR3 DNA reads TGTGCCAGCAGCGCCCAGCCCGCTCGGGGCCCCAACTATGGCTACACCTTC. Translating it yields CASSAQPARGPNYGYTF.

The V call is TRBV7-9, the J call TRBJ1-2; D is undetermined. V lost 3 bases and J lost 3, with 14 bases in between. The CDR3 sequence is 15 residues long. Germline values: CDR1 SEHNR, CDR2 FQNEAQ (reference sequence). CDR3: CASSFQDPRDYGYTF. The CDR3 DNA reads as TGTGCCAGCAGCTTCCAGGACCCGAGGGACTATGGCTACACCTTC.

This clone appeared a single time. V gene TRBV19 combines with J gene TRBJ1-3; D unresolved. Germline V gene data show CDR1 as LNHDA and CDR2 as SQIVND (reference sequence). The CDR3 is 14 residues long. V was clipped by 3 bases and J by 0 bases, with 6 bases between them. CDR3 sequence reads: CASSITISGNTIYF. In DNA form, the CDR3 reads TGTGCCAGTAGTATTACAATCTCTGGAAACACCATATATTTT.

The chain has TRBV6-5 and TRBJ2-7, with TRBD2 matching 7 bases. CDR1 and CDR2 from the germline V gene are MNHEY and SVGAGI. V trimming: 5 bases; J trimming: 4 bases; junction bases outside the gene matches: 8. This CDR3 contains 14 residues. CDR3 sequence: CASSEWGGPYEQYF. The CDR3 nucleotides are TGTGCCAGCAGTGAGTGGGGGGGACCGTACGAGCAGTACTTC.

CDR3 sequence reads: CASSLTYEQYF. The CDR3 DNA follows: TGTGCCAGCAGCTTAACTTACGAGCAGTACTTC. V gene TRBV7-9 combines with J gene TRBJ2-7, with unresolved D. Germline CDR1 is SEHNR and CDR2 is FQNEAQ (reference sequence). This CDR3 has 11 amino acids. Trimming cost V 2 bases and J 4 bases, with 3 bases left between them.

About this clone: The limits of the CDR3 on the DNA are not certain, so only TCRdb's listed CDR3 is given. The chain recombines TRBV6-5 with TRBJ2-2; TRBD2 is taken as the D call from the table, unchecked against the DNA. Germline-derived CDR1 and CDR2 are MNHEY and SVGAGI. The CDR3 totals 12 residues, both ends included. The CDR3 protein is CASSSSTGELFF.

The chain uses TRBV5-4 and TRBJ2-3; D is perhaps TRBD1 (5 bases). This CDR3 has 15 amino acids. The V gene's germline CDR1 is SGHNT and CDR2 YYREEE (reference sequence). V lost 0 bases to trimming and J lost 2 bases, with 10 bases between them. Here the CDR3 DNA reads TGTGCCAGCAGCTTGGGGGGCCCGGTCACAGATACGCAGTATTTT. Encoded protein: CASSLGGPVTDTQYF.

This chain links TRBV7-9 with TRBJ2-7; 9 bases fit TRBD1. Germline V lookup: CDR1 SEHNR, CDR2 FQNEAQ (reference sequence). Losses at the gene ends were 5 bases for V and 0 bases for J; bases not matched to a gene: 5. The CDR3 has 15 amino acids. CDR3 DNA: TGTGCCAGCAGCCTACAGGGACAGGGCTCCTACGAGCAGTACTTC. It codes for CASSLQGQGSYEQYF. The complete variable domain, with remaining parts taken from reference TRBV7-9 and TRBJ2-7, reads DTGVSQNPRHKITKRGQNVTFRCDPISEHNRLYWYRQTLGQGPEFLTYFQNEAQLEKSRLLSDRFSAERPKGSFSTLEIQRTEQGDSAMYLCASSLQGQGSYEQYFGPGTRLTVT.

V gene TRBV18 combines with J gene TRBJ1-2; D is unresolved. Germline assignment: CDR1 KGHSH and CDR2 LQKENI. V shed 3 bases and J shed 4 bases, with 9 bases lying between them. This CDR3 spans 13 amino acids. In nucleotides, the CDR3 is TGTGCCAGCTCACCCCCGGGTATCTATGGCTACACCTTC. As protein: CASSPPGIYGYTF.

The DNA of the CDR3 is TGCGCCAGCAGCTTGGATGGTACCGCCGGGGAGCTGTTTTTT. Its protein is CASSLDGTAGELFF. V usage is TRBV5-1 and J usage is TRBJ2-2; D uncertain. This CDR3 is built from 14 residues. V was trimmed by 0 bases and J by 6 bases, leaving 9 bases between them. CDR1 SGHRS and CDR2 YFSETQ come from the germline V gene.

The CDR3 DNA sequence: TGCGCCAGCAGCCACTCTAGCGGGGGGGCCGAGCAGTACTTC. Protein: CASSHSSGGAEQYF. The chain uses TRBV5-1 and TRBJ2-7, with 12 bases identical to TRBD2. CDR1 and CDR2 (germline): SGHRS, YFSETQ. The CDR3 has 14 residues. J gave up 6 bases and V 4 bases, and 5 bases lay outside the gene matches.

This chain links TRBV5-1 with TRBJ2-1, with 9 bases matching TRBD2. CDR1 and CDR2 from the germline V gene are SGHRS and YFSETQ. The CDR3 runs 16 residues. Trimming at V came to 0 bases and at J to 3 bases, leaving 4 bases not matched to a gene. The CDR3 sequence: CASSLGVSGGYNEQFF. CDR3 nucleotides: TGCGCCAGCAGCTTGGGGGTTAGCGGGGGCTACAATGAGCAGTTCTTC.

The rearrangement uses TRBV10-3 and TRBJ2-2; TRBD2 matches at 11 bases. Trimming removed 7 bases from V and 1 base from J; junction bases left unmatched: 11. In germline, CDR1 is ENHRY, CDR2 SYGVKD. The CDR3 runs to 18 residues. The CDR3 DNA is TGTGCCATCAACACCCCAACTCTAGCGGGGGGGAACACCGGGGAGCTGTTTTTT. Protein sequence: CAINTPTLAGGNTGELFF.

The chain combines TRBV4-2 with TRBJ1-2; 10 bases match TRBD1. CDR3 size: 15 residues. Germline V CDR1 and CDR2: LGHNA, YNFKEQ. Trimming took 4 bases from V and 7 from J; bases not matched to a gene: 9. The CDR3 loop is CASSRGRQGAGGYTF. CDR3 bases: TGTGCCAGCAGCCGAGGGAGACAGGGGGCGGGTGGCTACACCTTC.

This clone occurred once. Different DNA sequences within this sample yield the same CDR3. The chain links TRBV2 to TRBJ2-1; D is undetermined. The CDR3 length is 14 residues. Deletions cut 1 base from V and 4 bases from J, with 8 bases between. Germline lookup yields CDR1 SNHLY and CDR2 FYNNEI. The CDR3 spells CASSEGGPYNEQFF. The CDR3 bases are TGTGCCAGCAGTGAAGGTGGCCCATACAATGAGCAGTTCTTC.

The chain recombines TRBV13 with TRBJ2-2, with 7 nucleotides matching TRBD1. Trimming cost V 5 bases and J 4 bases; bases outside gene matches: 7. Per the germline V gene, CDR1 is PRHDT and CDR2 is FYEKMQ (reference sequence). The CDR3 contains 15 residues. The CDR3 DNA reads as TGTGCCAGCAGCCCGGGACAGTTATTCACCGGGGAGCTGTTTTTT. Translation: CASSPGQLFTGELFF.

This chain links TRBV5-1 with TRBJ1-3; D possibly corresponds to TRBD1 (5 bases). V lost 2 bases and J lost 0, with 9 bases in between. This CDR3 region has 15 residues. The germline V gene has CDR1 SGHRS and CDR2 YFSETQ. CDR3 nucleotides: TGCGCCAGCAGCTTCGACAGCCTCTCTGGAAACACCATATATTTT. It specifies CASSFDSLSGNTIYF.

Concerning this clone: Compared with germline, one end of the junction differs, possibly owing to a read error. V usage is TRBV2 and J usage is TRBJ2-7; no clear D. The CDR3 spans 13 residues. CDR1 is SNHLY, CDR2 FYNNEI, per germline. CDR3 coding DNA: TGTGCCAGCAGAAGGGCTTTCCCCTACGGGCAGTACTTC. It specifies CASRRAFPYGQYF.

DNA of the CDR3: TGTGCCAGCAGCTTGCGACAGACCTACAATGAGCAGTTCTTC. Translating it yields CASSLRQTYNEQFF. The chain carries TRBV5-6 and TRBJ2-1; perhaps TRBD1 as D (5 bases). V was shortened by 1 base and J by 2 bases, with 7 bases between the two germline ends. The CDR3 consists of 14 residues. Looked up from germline, CDR1 is SGHDT and CDR2 is YYEEEE.

The rearrangement links TRBV7-7 to TRBJ2-2, with D possibly TRBD1 on 6 matching bases. V lost 1 base and J lost 5, with 8 bases in between. The CDR3 is 14 amino acids. The V gene's germline CDR1 is SSHAT and CDR2 FNYEAQ (reference sequence). The CDR3 DNA follows: TGTGCCAGCAGCTTAGGGACAGCTACCGGGGAGCTGTTTTTT. This codes for CASSLGTATGELFF.

This chain links TRBV5-1 with TRBJ2-5; the D gene is possibly TRBD1 (5 bases). Germline CDR1 and CDR2: SGHRS and YFSETQ. The germline V and J ends were trimmed by 0 bases and 2 bases, with 11 bases remaining between them. The CDR3 length is 15 residues. This chain's CDR3 is CASSLGDRVQETQYF. The DNA of the CDR3 is TGCGCCAGCAGCTTGGGCGACAGAGTTCAAGAGACCCAGTACTTC. Using reference TRBV5-1 and TRBJ2-5 for the parts outside the CDR3, the full variable domain is KAGVTQTPRYLIKTRGQQVTLSCSPISGHRSVSWYQQTPGQGLQFLFEYFSETQRNKGNFPGRFSGRQFSNSRSEMNVSTLELGDSALYLCASSLGDRVQETQYFGPGTRLLVL.

The chain joins TRBV15 to TRBJ2-6; D remains ambiguous. Trimming removed 1 base at V and 4 bases at J, with 8 bases between. CDR3 length: 15 residues. Germline V gives CDR1 LNHNV, CDR2 YYDKDF (reference sequence). The CDR3 DNA is TGTGCCACCAGCAGAGGTAACTCCGGGGCCAACGTCCTGACTTTC. Protein: CATSRGNSGANVLTF.

The gene calls are TRBV30 and TRBJ1-6; a possible D gene is TRBD1 (5 bases). Germline values: CDR1 GTSNPN, CDR2 SVGIG (reference sequence). Between the trimmed V and J ends, which lost 0 bases and 5 bases, there was a span of 14 bases. The CDR3 is made up of 16 amino acids. As DNA, the CDR3 is TGTGCCTGGAGTGTTGGCCCCGGGGCCCATAATTCACCCCTCCACTTT. It yields the protein CAWSVGPGAHNSPLHF.

V gene TRBV6-5 combines with J gene TRBJ1-6; D may be TRBD1 (6 bases). V lost 5 bases, J lost 7 bases, and 12 bases lay in between. This CDR3 region has 14 residues. CDR1 is MNHEY, CDR2 SVGAGI, per germline. CDR3 loop: CASSNTGLNSPLHF. The DNA for the CDR3 is TGTGCCAGCAGTAATACAGGGCTGAATTCACCCCTCCACTTT.

This clone showed up just once. The rearrangement uses TRBV7-2 and TRBJ2-1; the match to TRBD2 covers 8 bases. Germline V gene sequence: CDR1 SGHTA, CDR2 FQGNSA. The CDR3 sequence is 16 residues long. The trim removed 2 bases at V and 6 bases at J, leaving 9 bases unmatched. The CDR3 bases are TGTGCCAGCAGCTTAATCGGAGCGGGGGAATCCAATGAGCAGTTCTTC. It is translated as CASSLIGAGESNEQFF. The entire variable domain, with the rest obtained from reference TRBV7-2 and TRBJ2-1, is as follows: GAGVSQSPSNKVTEKGKDVELRCDPISGHTALYWYRQSLGQGLEFLIYFQGNSAPDKSGLPSDRFSAERTGGSVSTLTIQRTQQEDSAVYLCASSLIGAGESNEQFFGPGTRLTVL.

This clone was counted between two and nine times. This sequence joins TRBV18 and TRBJ2-2; no reliable D call. V lost 2 bases and J 8 bases, leaving 6 bases between the germline ends. Germline lookup yields CDR1 KGHSH and CDR2 LQKENI. The CDR3 totals 12 residues. CDR3 region: CASSPASGELFF. CDR3 nucleotide sequence: TGTGCCAGCTCACCAGCGTCTGGGGAGCTGTTTTTT. The full variable domain, rest sourced from reference TRBV18 and TRBJ2-2, is NAGVMQNPRHLVRRRGQEARLRCSPMKGHSHVYWYRQLPEEGLKFMVYLQKENIIDESGMPKERFSAEFPKEGPSILRIQQVVRGDSAAYFCASSPASGELFFGEGSRLTVL.

The chain joins TRBV5-5 to TRBJ1-5, with D possibly TRBD1 on 6 matching bases. This CDR3 is 13 amino acids long. Trimming removed 0 bases at V and 5 bases at J, with 6 bases between. The V gene's germline CDR1 is SGHKS and CDR2 YYEKEE (reference sequence). This CDR3 reads CASSLAGDQPQHF. DNA of the CDR3: TGTGCCAGCAGCTTGGCAGGGGATCAGCCCCAGCATTTT.

The gene calls are TRBV18 and TRBJ1-2; D gene unclear. CDR3 length equals 15 residues. Germline CDR1 reads KGHSH; CDR2 reads LQKENI. Trimming stripped 0 bases from V and 4 bases from J, with 12 bases between. The chain's CDR3 is CASSPPSTVTYGYTF. For the CDR3, the DNA is TGTGCCAGCTCACCACCCTCAACGGTAACCTATGGCTACACCTTC.

This chain links TRBV5-1 with TRBJ1-1; TRBD1 matches at 7 bases. Germline CDR1 SGHRS, CDR2 YFSETQ. The CDR3 is 15 residues long. After removal of 1 base from V and 3 bases from J, the junction contained 6 bases not matched to a gene. CDR3 sequence (DNA): TGCGCCAGCAGCTTGAGACAGGGTAGGGACACTGAAGCTTTCTTT. This encodes CASSLRQGRDTEAFF.